This T cell receptor (beta chain) comes out of a study of T cells in Graves' hyperthyroidism and ophthalmopathy. Overall study results and limits: From stable hyperthyroidism, ophthalmopathy was separated by a 13 V-J model. Blood samples included most of the expanded thyroid clonotypes exceeding 0.001. The model forecast ophthalmopathy, anticipating it by a median about 6.5 months before onset.

This clonotype was detected a few times. Antigen: not known. Thyroid ultrasound and orbital computed tomography, with clinical symptoms and serum thyroxine and TRAb, informed diagnoses. Amplified regions were TCR beta CDR3 sequences from RNA transcripts. HTBI primers were the set used in a first-round RT-PCR of the TCR CDR3. One entry per CDR3 protein, called by TCRdb with MiXCR from the multiplex PCR reads. The table has approximately 530,000 distinct CDR3 sequences, 15% to 20% seen once. Trimming removed 7 bases from V and 0 bases from J, with 13 bases in between. The CDR3 length is 15 residues. The V gene is TRBV12-3 or TRBV12-4, the J gene TRBJ2-1, with D tentatively TRBD2 (6 bases). The sequence derives from a man in his forties with Graves' ophthalmopathy. Sequencing was done on a sample of blood. The CDR3 here is CASTLTSLSYNEQFF. CDR3 bases: TGTGCCAGCACCCTTACTAGCCTCTCCTACAATGAGCAGTTCTTC.